One sample yielded the 17 T cell receptor beta chains listed below, sequenced in a study of response to subunit inactivated influenza vaccine. TCRdb redid the calling of the RT-PCR reads with MiXCR, one entry per CDR3 protein. The data show some 500,000 distinct CDR3 sequences, with 25% seen just once and 1.5% to 2% held by the top ten. Source: CD4+ T cells sorted from PBMCs, taken roughly 5 days after vaccination. The receptors originated from a man aged 45-65 years who received an inactivated influenza vaccine.

V and J are TRBV4-3 and TRBJ1-5, with D unresolved. V was shortened by 3 bases and J by 4 bases, with 13 bases between the two germline ends. Germline lookup yields CDR1 LGHNA and CDR2 YSLEER. There are 15 residues in the CDR3. The CDR3 here is CASSQGVGGNQPQHF. CDR3 in DNA: TGCGCCAGCAGCCAGGGTGTCGGCGGAAATCAGCCCCAGCATTTT.

The chain uses TRBV20-1 and TRBJ2-1, with 8 bases matching TRBD2. This CDR3 contains 16 residues. Germline V gene sequence: CDR1 DFQATT, CDR2 SNEGSKA (reference sequence). Unmatched junction bases numbered 13, after V lost 2 bases and J lost 7 bases. The chain's CDR3 is CSARLMQRESRNEQFF. In nucleotides, the CDR3 is TGCAGTGCTAGATTGATGCAGCGGGAGAGTCGGAATGAGCAGTTCTTC.

This clonotype was observed a few times. The CDR3 DNA follows: TGTGCCAGCAGCTTCTCCGGGACCGACTCCTACGAGCAGTACTTC. The encoded protein is CASSFSGTDSYEQYF. The chain recombines TRBV7-2 with TRBJ2-7; D is perhaps TRBD1 or TRBD2 (5 bases each). V was trimmed by 3 bases and J by 0 bases, leaving 12 bases between them. Looked up from germline, CDR1 is SGHTA and CDR2 is FQGNSA. The CDR3 totals 15 residues.

The chain links TRBV7-2 to TRBJ1-4; the D is unclear. The CDR3 extends over 13 amino acids. Trimming took off 2 bases at V and 7 bases at J, with 8 bases between the two ends. Per the germline V gene, CDR1 is SGHTA and CDR2 is FQGNSA. For the CDR3, the DNA is TGTGCCAGCAGCTTACCGAGTTCTGAAAAACTGTTTTTT. Its protein product is CASSLPSSEKLFF. Filled out from reference TRBV7-2 and TRBJ1-4, the complete variable domain reads GAGVSQSPSNKVTEKGKDVELRCDPISGHTALYWYRQSLGQGLEFLIYFQGNSAPDKSGLPSDRFSAERTGGSVSTLTIQRTQQEDSAVYLCASSLPSSEKLFFGSGTQLSVL.

The V and J genes are TRBV6-1 and TRBJ2-7, with 11 bases aligning to TRBD2. Germline assignment: CDR1 MNHNS and CDR2 SASEGT. This CDR3 has 14 amino acids. V was pared by 7 bases and J by 3 bases, with 5 bases of the junction left unmatched. The CDR3 DNA is TGTGCCAGCAAAAGACTAGCGGGAAACTACGAGCAGTACTTC. Translating it yields CASKRLAGNYEQYF.

This clonotype was counted between two and nine times. V and J are TRBV29-1 and TRBJ2-1, with no clear D. This CDR3 spans 10 amino acids. Germline CDR1 and CDR2: SQVTM and ANQGSEA. V was trimmed by 5 bases and J by 9 bases, leaving 8 bases between them. In DNA, the CDR3 is TGCAGCGTTCAGGTTGTTGAGCAGTTCTTC. As protein: CSVQVVEQFF.

The chain carries TRBV15 and TRBJ2-7, with 9 bases fitting TRBD1. Germline CDR1 and CDR2: LNHNV and YYDKDF (reference sequence). This CDR3 is 15 amino acids long. Trimming took 0 bases from V and 4 from J; bases not matched to a gene: 4. CDR3 nucleotides: TGTGCCACCAGCAGAGAAGGGACAGGGCGGTACGAGCAGTACTTC. This translates into CATSREGTGRYEQYF.

This clonotype has a handful of counts. This rearrangement joins TRBV28 to TRBJ2-1; D possibly uses TRBD1 or TRBD2 (5 bases each). V lost 2 bases, J lost 9 bases, and 17 bases lay in between. The CDR3 contains 15 residues. In germline, CDR1 is MDHEN, CDR2 SYDVKM. The CDR3 reads CASSLGARAVGEQFF. The CDR3 DNA follows: TGTGCCAGCAGTTTAGGGGCGCGAGCGGTCGGTGAGCAGTTCTTC.

This clonotype was seen only a few times. The chain carries TRBV5-1 and TRBJ1-4; D remains ambiguous. The length of the CDR3 is 14 residues. V lost 0 bases, J lost 3 bases, and 6 bases lay in between. Germline CDR1 reads SGHRS; CDR2 reads YFSETQ. The CDR3 nucleotides are TGCGCCAGCAGCTTGGGGCACGCTAATGAAAAACTGTTTTTT. Protein sequence: CASSLGHANEKLFF.

This clonotype was found a few times. V gene TRBV29-1 combines with J gene TRBJ1-1; tentative D call: TRBD1 (5 bases). The CDR3 has 13 amino acids. Trimming cost V 8 bases and J 5 bases, with 18 bases left between them. Germline values: CDR1 SQVTM, CDR2 ANQGSEA. The CDR3 nucleotides are TGCAGCCTAACAAAGGGGATTGTGACTGAAGCTTTCTTT. As protein: CSLTKGIVTEAFF.

V gene TRBV9 combines with J gene TRBJ2-1; D gene unclear. V was pared by 0 bases and J by 7 bases, with 5 bases between. Germline CDR1 reads SGDLS; CDR2 reads YYNGEE. The CDR3 spans 12 residues. The CDR3 loop is CASSVEWNEQFF. The CDR3 DNA reads as TGTGCCAGCAGCGTAGAATGGAATGAGCAGTTCTTC. The full variable domain, its missing parts supplied by reference TRBV9 and TRBJ2-1, is DSGVTQTPKHLITATGQRVTLRCSPRSGDLSVYWYQQSLDQGLQFLIQYYNGEERAKGNILERFSAQQFPDLHSELNLSSLELGDSALYFCASSVEWNEQFFGPGTRLTVL.

This clonotype was found many times. The J gene is TRBJ2-5, the V gene TRBV20-1; tentatively, D is TRBD1 (6 bases). V lost 6 bases to trimming and J lost 5 bases, with 16 bases between them. From germline, CDR1 is DFQATT and CDR2 SNEGSKA (reference sequence). CDR3 length: 13 amino acids. CDR3 nucleotide sequence: TGCAGTGCAGGGGGATCCGGGACGGAGACCCAGTACTTC. It encodes CSAGGSGTETQYF.

V usage is TRBV15 and J usage is TRBJ2-1; 8 bases match TRBD2. In germline, CDR1 is LNHNV, CDR2 YYDKDF (reference sequence). This CDR3 comprises 14 residues. V gave up 2 bases and J gave up 9 bases; unmatched junction bases: 6. As DNA, the CDR3 is TGTGCCACCAGCAGATTCGGGCTAGCGGGTGAGCAGTTCTTC. It yields the protein CATSRFGLAGEQFF.

This CDR3 is CASSGVRSTDTQYF. The CDR3 region has the DNA TGTGCCAGCAGCGGCGTCCGTAGCACAGATACGCAGTATTTT. V and J are TRBV9 and TRBJ2-3; D is unresolved. V was cut by 3 bases and J by 0 bases, with 8 bases left in between. CDR1 is SGDLS, CDR2 YYNGEE, per germline. The CDR3 totals 14 residues. The entire variable domain, with the rest obtained from reference TRBV9 and TRBJ2-3, is as follows: DSGVTQTPKHLITATGQRVTLRCSPRSGDLSVYWYQQSLDQGLQFLIQYYNGEERAKGNILERFSAQQFPDLHSELNLSSLELGDSALYFCASSGVRSTDTQYFGPGTRLTVL.

The chain uses TRBV28 and TRBJ1-5; 10 positions agree with TRBD1. The CDR3 is 15 residues long. Germline V gives CDR1 MDHEN, CDR2 SYDVKM. V lost 5 bases to trimming and J lost 7 bases; unmatched junction nucleotides: 8. The chain's CDR3 is CASSTGQGFGQPQHF. The CDR3 DNA follows: TGTGCCAGCAGTACGGGACAGGGGTTCGGGCAGCCCCAGCATTTT.

This clonotype was seen only a few times. This chain joins TRBV19 and TRBJ2-7; 7 nucleotides agree with TRBD1. The germline gives CDR1 LNHDA, CDR2 SQIVND (reference sequence). The V segment lost 4 bases and the J segment 3 bases; nucleotides outside the gene matches: 9. The CDR3 runs 15 residues. The CDR3 region has the DNA TGTGCCAGTAGTACCGTACCGGGACAGAACTACGAGCAGTACTTC. Amino acids: CASSTVPGQNYEQYF.

V and J are TRBV7-9 and TRBJ2-1; 10 bases line up with TRBD2. The CDR3 spans 16 residues. J gave up 4 bases and V 2 bases, and 5 bases lay outside the gene matches. Germline V lookup: CDR1 SEHNR, CDR2 FQNEAQ (reference sequence). The CDR3 DNA follows: TGTGCCAGCAGCTTAAGCATAGCGGGGGGATACAATGAGCAGTTCTTC. This encodes CASSLSIAGGYNEQFF.